The entry that follows covers one T cell receptor beta chain sequence. Its antigen is unknown. This record comes from a study of CD8 T cells in ankylosing spondylitis. Whole-study findings and limits: Seemingly characteristic of ankylosing spondylitis blood was a TCR beta motif consisting of under 10 highly homologous variants. Certain motif variants had earlier been reported in reactive arthritis synovial fluid and blood. Reportedly, disease-linked clones are significantly enriched in ankylosing spondylitis patients' matched synovial fluid.

Libraries of TCR beta came from quantitative 5'-RACE with molecular barcodes. TCRdb used MiXCR to reprocess the 5' RACE reads, holding one entry per CDR3 protein. The profile shows 130,000 or so distinct CDR3 sequences, 17% of them singletons. This receptor was identified in a male donor with ankylosing spondylitis. Source material: blood, either unsorted or a sorted T cell fraction (not recorded which).

The CDR3 is CASSHLGGDTGELFF. As DNA, the CDR3 is TGTGCCAGCTCTCATTTAGGGGGGGACACCGGGGAGCTGTTTTTT. The gene calls are TRBV7-3 and TRBJ2-2; D is perhaps TRBD2 (7 bases). CDR3 size: 15 residues. The germline gives CDR1 SGHTA, CDR2 FQGTGA. Trimming took off 8 bases at V and 3 bases at J, with 16 bases between the two ends.